Each of the 25 T cell receptor beta chains below was sequenced from the same sample in a study of blood T cell repertoires in COVID-19. This table comes from immunoSEQ multiplex PCR, and its TCRdb copy is limited to in-frame clones, with some not included. Here the sample spans tens of thousands of clones, around 73% being singletons. The sample consisted of peripheral blood. Receptors were obtained from a man at least 80 years old with acute or convalescent COVID-19.

V is TRBV5-1 and J is TRBJ2-7, with 9 bases identical to TRBD1. Germline CDR1 is SGHRS and CDR2 is YFSETQ. This CDR3 contains 14 residues. V dropped 4 bases and J dropped 4; count of bases not matched to a gene: 6. In DNA form, the CDR3 reads TGCGCCAGCAGCAAACAGGGGGCGCCGTACGAGCAGTACTTC. The encoded protein is CASSKQGAPYEQYF.

The chain is built from TRBV6-5 and TRBJ2-7; D might be TRBD1 (6 bases). Trimming stripped 6 bases from V and 2 bases from J, with 11 bases between. This CDR3 region has 13 residues. Germline CDR1 and CDR2: MNHEY and SVGAGI. CDR3 amino acids: CASSRTATYEQYF. Here the CDR3 DNA reads TGTGCCAGCAGCCGGACAGCTACCTACGAGCAGTACTTC.

This chain connects TRBV9 to TRBJ1-4; 7 bases are shared with TRBD1. Germline trimming cut 4 bases from V and 4 bases from J; bases unmatched to any gene: 7. This CDR3 comprises 15 residues. CDR1 and CDR2 (germline): SGDLS, YYNGEE. The CDR3 nucleotides are TGTGCCAGCAGCACGCGACAGGGAAGTAATGAAAAACTGTTTTTT. Its translation is CASSTRQGSNEKLFF.

This chain links TRBV5-1 with TRBJ2-1; D perhaps matches TRBD1 (6 bases). V dropped 3 bases and J dropped 9 bases, with 7 bases sitting between them. Germline V gives CDR1 SGHRS, CDR2 YFSETQ. There are 11 residues in the CDR3. CDR3 bases: TGCGCCAGCAGCTACAGGGTTGAGCAGTTCTTC. Its protein is CASSYRVEQFF.

The chain joins TRBV5-1 to TRBJ2-3; maybe TRBD1 (5 bases). Trimming stripped 0 bases from V and 0 bases from J, with 20 bases between. Germline assignment: CDR1 SGHRS and CDR2 YFSETQ. The CDR3 is 19 residues long. In DNA form, the CDR3 reads TGCGCCAGCAGCTTGGGGGGCGCACCCCTTTTTTCTAGCACAGATACGCAGTATTTT. As protein: CASSLGGAPLFSSTDTQYF.

J is TRBJ2-6 and V is TRBV19; D is uncertain. The CDR3 extends over 13 amino acids. V was cut by 9 bases and J by 4 bases, with 10 bases left in between. The germline V gene has CDR1 LNHDA and CDR2 SQIVND (reference sequence). This CDR3 is CASHRGGANVLTF. For the CDR3, the DNA is TGTGCCAGCCATCGTGGCGGGGCCAACGTCCTGACTTTC.

The chain links TRBV7-9 to TRBJ2-2, with D perhaps TRBD2 (6 bases). This CDR3 has 15 residues. In germline, CDR1 is SEHNR, CDR2 FQNEAQ (reference sequence). V was trimmed by 3 bases and J by 1 base, leaving 9 bases between them. The CDR3 coding sequence is TGTGCCAGCAGCTTCCGGGGAGGGAACACCGGGGAGCTGTTTTTT. Its translation is CASSFRGGNTGELFF. The complete variable domain, with remaining parts taken from reference TRBV7-9 and TRBJ2-2, reads DTGVSQNPRHKITKRGQNVTFRCDPISEHNRLYWYRQTLGQGPEFLTYFQNEAQLEKSRLLSDRFSAERPKGSFSTLEIQRTEQGDSAMYLCASSFRGGNTGELFFGEGSRLTVL.

The V call is TRBV25-1, the J call TRBJ2-2, with TRBD2 as a possible D gene (6 bases). The CDR3 loop spans 15 amino acids. V lost 1 base and J 7 bases, leaving 13 bases between the germline ends. The germline gives CDR1 MGHDK, CDR2 SYGVNS. DNA of the CDR3: TGTGCCAGCAGTGAATCAGGAGGAGGGGACGGGGAGCTGTTTTTT. It encodes CASSESGGGDGELFF.

The chain links TRBV6-5 to TRBJ2-5; 10 positions agree with TRBD1. Per germline, CDR1 MNHEY and CDR2 SVGAGI. V dropped 4 bases and J dropped 6; count of bases not matched to a gene: 11. The CDR3 is made up of 16 amino acids. CDR3 in DNA: TGTGCCAGCAGTTTGACCCCGACAGGGGGCGGGAAGACCCAGTACTTC. Its protein product is CASSLTPTGGGKTQYF.

V and J are TRBV19 and TRBJ1-1, with D unclear. CDR1 LNHDA and CDR2 SQIVND come from the germline V gene (reference sequence). Trimming took off 4 bases at V and 1 base at J, with 7 bases between the two ends. CDR3 length: 13 residues. CDR3 nucleotides: TGTGCCAGTAGTACTCGACAGAACACTGAAGCTTTCTTT. The encoded protein is CASSTRQNTEAFF. The full variable domain, with the rest looked up from reference TRBV19 and TRBJ1-1, is DGGITQSPKYLFRKEGQNVTLSCEQNLNHDAMYWYRQDPGQGLRLIYYSQIVNDFQKGDIAEGYSVSREKKESFPLTVTSAQKNPTAFYLCASSTRQNTEAFFGQGTRLTVV.

This rearrangement joins TRBV6-5 to TRBJ1-6, with no clear D. V lost 8 bases, J lost 1 base, and 12 bases lay in between. CDR1 MNHEY and CDR2 SVGAGI come from the germline V gene. This CDR3 has 15 amino acids. The CDR3, as DNA: TGTGCCAGCGGGAGTAGAGGATCCTATAATTCACCCCTCCACTTT. Its protein is CASGSRGSYNSPLHF.

The V gene is TRBV4-1, the J gene TRBJ2-1; tentative D call: TRBD1 (6 bases). Germline CDR1 MGHRA, CDR2 YSYEKL. This CDR3 has 14 amino acids. Between the trimmed V and J ends, which lost 6 bases and 0 bases, there was a span of 9 bases. In nucleotides, the CDR3 is TGCGCCAGCAGGGGGGCGGTCTCCTACAATGAGCAGTTCTTC. This encodes CASRGAVSYNEQFF.

The chain carries TRBV5-5 and TRBJ2-5; the D gene is possibly TRBD1 (6 bases). Germline loops: CDR1 SGHKS, CDR2 YYEKEE (reference sequence). Trimming removed 2 bases at V and 7 bases at J, with 18 bases between. This CDR3 contains 15 residues. The CDR3 sequence: CASSFSSGEGMTQYF. DNA of the CDR3: TGTGCCAGCAGCTTCAGTTCAGGGGAAGGGATGACCCAGTACTTC.

The J gene is TRBJ1-1, the V gene TRBV10-3; the match to TRBD1 covers 9 bases. The CDR3 spans 15 residues. In germline, CDR1 is ENHRY, CDR2 SYGVKD. V was clipped by 6 bases and J by 1 base; unmatched bases: 6. CDR3 nucleotide sequence: TGTGCCATCAGACAAAGGACAGGGGAGAACACTGAAGCTTTCTTT. Translated, it gives CAIRQRTGENTEAFF.

The chain employs TRBV7-6 and TRBJ1-6; D is uncertain. CDR1 SGHVS and CDR2 FNYEAQ come from the germline V gene. CDR3 length: 15 amino acids. The germline V and J ends were trimmed by 1 base and 7 bases, with 11 bases remaining between them. The CDR3 region is CASSLGRGLNSPLHF. CDR3 nucleotide sequence: TGTGCCAGCAGCTTAGGCCGGGGTCTGAATTCACCCCTCCACTTT. The full variable domain, with the rest looked up from reference TRBV7-6 and TRBJ1-6, is GAGVSQSPRYKVTKRGQDVALRCDPISGHVSLYWYRQALGQGPEFLTYFNYEAQQDKSGLPNDRFSAERPEGSISTLTIQRTEQRDSAMYRCASSLGRGLNSPLHFGNGTRLTVT.

A few counts support this clone. The genes are TRBV10-3 and TRBJ1-1, with TRBD1 identical over 11 bases. V shed 4 bases, J shed 0 bases, and the junction held 4 bases outside the gene matches. Germline CDR1 is ENHRY and CDR2 is SYGVKD. This CDR3 spans 16 amino acids. The CDR3 coding sequence is TGTGCCATCAGTGGAGGGACAGGGGGTTTGAACACTGAAGCTTTCTTT. Translated: CAISGGTGGLNTEAFF.

The rearrangement joins TRBV5-4 to TRBJ1-1; possible D gene TRBD1, 6 bases. Per the germline V gene, CDR1 is SGHNT and CDR2 is YYREEE (reference sequence). The length of the CDR3 is 13 residues. V was clipped by 2 bases and J by 6 bases, with 11 bases between them. The CDR3 coding sequence is TGTGCCAGCAGCTTACAGGGTACGGCTGAAGCTTTCTTT. Its protein is CASSLQGTAEAFF.

DNA of the CDR3: TGTGCCAGCAGTTATAGGACAGGGCTGAATGAGCAGTTCTTC. Protein sequence: CASSYRTGLNEQFF. The chain recombines TRBV6-2 or TRBV6-3 with TRBJ2-1; 8 positions match TRBD1. There are 14 residues in the CDR3. V was clipped by 3 bases and J by 7 bases; unmatched bases: 5. CDR1 is MNHEY, CDR2 SVGEGT, per germline.

The table lists this clone with a count of one. V usage is TRBV12-3 or TRBV12-4 and J usage is TRBJ1-2; maybe TRBD1 (5 bases). This CDR3 region has 13 residues. V dropped 3 bases and J dropped 7 bases, with 12 bases sitting between them. The chain's CDR3 is CASSFFGRGGYTF. The CDR3 nucleotides read TGTGCCAGCAGTTTCTTTGGGAGGGGTGGCTACACCTTC.

This chain uses TRBV10-3 with TRBJ1-4, with D tentatively TRBD1 (6 bases). The germline V gene encodes CDR1 ENHRY and CDR2 SYGVKD. The CDR3 covers 14 residues. V lost 10 bases, J lost 0 bases, and 12 bases lay in between. The CDR3 DNA follows: TGTGCCACTGCCCAGGGGTCAACTAATGAAAAACTGTTTTTT. Translating it yields CATAQGSTNEKLFF.

This chain links TRBV30 with TRBJ1-1; tentative D call: TRBD1 (6 bases). V lost 3 bases and J lost 3, with 17 bases in between. The CDR3 has 15 residues. Germline lookup yields CDR1 GTSNPN and CDR2 SVGIG (reference sequence). CDR3 region: CAWRTLGGGYTEAFF. CDR3 in DNA: TGTGCCTGGAGGACCTTAGGGGGGGGGTACACTGAAGCTTTCTTT.

The chain is built from TRBV27 and TRBJ2-6; D remains unclear. The CDR3 contains 15 residues. Germline CDR1 reads MNHEY; CDR2 reads SMNVEV (reference sequence). V was shortened by 6 bases and J by 4 bases, with 13 bases between the two germline ends. CDR3 loop: CASSRTPLGANVLTF. The DNA of the CDR3 is TGTGCCAGCAGCCGCACTCCGTTGGGGGCCAACGTCCTGACTTTC.

This clone was picked up a small number of times. The V gene is TRBV9, the J gene TRBJ2-5, with TRBD1 matching 10 bases. The CDR3 totals 14 residues. CDR1 SGDLS and CDR2 YYNGEE come from the germline V gene. The V gene end was trimmed by 6 bases and the J gene end by 11 bases; junction bases not matched to a gene: 13. The CDR3 nucleotides read TGTGCCAGCACCGAGCGAGACAGGGGGCTGGTTCAGTACTTC. It yields the protein CASTERDRGLVQYF. Complete variable domain (other parts from reference TRBV9 and TRBJ2-5): DSGVTQTPKHLITATGQRVTLRCSPRSGDLSVYWYQQSLDQGLQFLIQYYNGEERAKGNILERFSAQQFPDLHSELNLSSLELGDSALYFCASTERDRGLVQYFGPGTRLLVL.

This chain uses TRBV15 with TRBJ2-1; D ambiguous. Germline V gene lookup returns CDR1 LNHNV and CDR2 YYDKDF (reference sequence). Trimming shortened V by 0 bases and J by 1 base, and 7 bases separated the two germline ends. The CDR3 is 15 amino acids. The CDR3: CATSREYISYNEQFF. CDR3 coding DNA: TGTGCCACCAGCAGAGAGTATATTTCCTACAATGAGCAGTTCTTC.

The chain employs TRBV14 and TRBJ2-1; unclear D gene. CDR3 size: 16 residues. Per germline, CDR1 SGHDN and CDR2 FVKESK. Trimming cost V 1 base and J 2 bases, with 12 bases left between them. CDR3 region: CASSQGSVKPYNEQFF. CDR3 in DNA: TGTGCCAGCAGCCAAGGCAGCGTAAAGCCCTACAATGAGCAGTTCTTC.